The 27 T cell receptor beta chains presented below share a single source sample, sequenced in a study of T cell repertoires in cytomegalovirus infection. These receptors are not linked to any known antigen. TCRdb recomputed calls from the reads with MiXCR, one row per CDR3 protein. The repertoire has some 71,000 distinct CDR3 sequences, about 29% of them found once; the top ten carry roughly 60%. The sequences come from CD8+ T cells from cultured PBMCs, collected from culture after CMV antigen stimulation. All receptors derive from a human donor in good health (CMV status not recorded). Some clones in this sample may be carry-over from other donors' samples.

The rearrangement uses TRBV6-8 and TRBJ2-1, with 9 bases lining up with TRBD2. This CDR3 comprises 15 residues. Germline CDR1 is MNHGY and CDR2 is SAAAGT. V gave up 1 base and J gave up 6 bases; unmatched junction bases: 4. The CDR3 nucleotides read TGTGCCAGCAGTTACTTTCTAGCGGGGACCAATGAGCAGTTCTTC. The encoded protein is CASSYFLAGTNEQFF.

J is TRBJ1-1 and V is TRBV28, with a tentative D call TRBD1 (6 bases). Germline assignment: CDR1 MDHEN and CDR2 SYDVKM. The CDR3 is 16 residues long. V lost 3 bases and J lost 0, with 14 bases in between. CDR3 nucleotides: TGTGCCAGCAGTTTCTACGGGACATCTATGAACACTGAAGCTTTCTTT. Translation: CASSFYGTSMNTEAFF.

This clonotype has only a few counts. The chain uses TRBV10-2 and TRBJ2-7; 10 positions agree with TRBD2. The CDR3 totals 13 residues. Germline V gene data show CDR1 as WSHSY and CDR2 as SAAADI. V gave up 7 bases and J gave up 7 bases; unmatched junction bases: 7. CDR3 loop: CASTLAGGYEQYF. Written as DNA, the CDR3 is TGCGCCAGCACCTTAGCGGGAGGTTATGAGCAGTACTTC.

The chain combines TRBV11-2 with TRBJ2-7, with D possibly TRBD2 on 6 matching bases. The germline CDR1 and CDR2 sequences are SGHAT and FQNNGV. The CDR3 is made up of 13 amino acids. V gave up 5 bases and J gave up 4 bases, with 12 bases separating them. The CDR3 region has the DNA TGTGCCAGCAGCCGGGACTTCAATTACGAGCAGTACTTC. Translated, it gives CASSRDFNYEQYF.

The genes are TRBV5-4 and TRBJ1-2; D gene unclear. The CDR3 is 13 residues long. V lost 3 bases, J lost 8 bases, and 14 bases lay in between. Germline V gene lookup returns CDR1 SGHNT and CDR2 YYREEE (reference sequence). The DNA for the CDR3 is TGTGCCAGCAGCTCGGAAGACATGTCCGGCTACACCTTC. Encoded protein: CASSSEDMSGYTF. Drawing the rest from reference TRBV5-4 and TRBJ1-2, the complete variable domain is ETGVTQSPTHLIKTRGQQVTLRCSSQSGHNTVSWYQQALGQGPQFIFQYYREEENGRGNFPPRFSGLQFPNYSSELNVNALELDDSALYLCASSSEDMSGYTFGSGTRLTVV.

CDR3 bases: TGTGCCAGTAGTACGATGGAGAGGGGGAACACCGGGGAGCTGTTTTTT. It codes for CASSTMERGNTGELFF. The chain combines TRBV19 with TRBJ2-2, with D perhaps assigned TRBD1 or TRBD2 (5 bases each). The V and J ends lost 4 bases and 1 base respectively, with 13 bases between them. Germline V gene lookup returns CDR1 LNHDA and CDR2 SQIVND (reference sequence). The length of the CDR3 is 16 residues. Full variable domain (remainder filled in from reference TRBV19 and TRBJ2-2): DGGITQSPKYLFRKEGQNVTLSCEQNLNHDAMYWYRQDPGQGLRLIYYSQIVNDFQKGDIAEGYSVSREKKESFPLTVTSAQKNPTAFYLCASSTMERGNTGELFFGEGSRLTVL.

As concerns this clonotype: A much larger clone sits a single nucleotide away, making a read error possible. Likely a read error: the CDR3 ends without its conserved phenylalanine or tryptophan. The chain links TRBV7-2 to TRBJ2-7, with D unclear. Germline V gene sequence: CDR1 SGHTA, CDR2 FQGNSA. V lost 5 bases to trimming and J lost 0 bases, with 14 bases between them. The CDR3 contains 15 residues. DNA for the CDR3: TGTGCCAGCAGCCCATCGAACACCGTCTCCTACGAGCAGTACATC. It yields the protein CASSPSNTVSYEQYI.

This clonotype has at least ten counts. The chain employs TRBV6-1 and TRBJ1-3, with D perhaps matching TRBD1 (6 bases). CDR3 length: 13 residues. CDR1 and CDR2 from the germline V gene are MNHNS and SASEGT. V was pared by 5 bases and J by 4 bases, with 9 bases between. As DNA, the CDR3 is TGTGCCAGCAGTTCCGACAGGGGAAACACCATATATTTT. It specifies CASSSDRGNTIYF.

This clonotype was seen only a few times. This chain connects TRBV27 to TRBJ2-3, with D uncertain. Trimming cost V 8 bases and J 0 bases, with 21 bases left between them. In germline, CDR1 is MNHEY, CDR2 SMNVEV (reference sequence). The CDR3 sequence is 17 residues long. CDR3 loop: CASATNDGPPSTDTQYF. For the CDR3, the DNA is TGTGCCAGCGCTACCAACGACGGGCCGCCTAGCACAGATACGCAGTATTTT.

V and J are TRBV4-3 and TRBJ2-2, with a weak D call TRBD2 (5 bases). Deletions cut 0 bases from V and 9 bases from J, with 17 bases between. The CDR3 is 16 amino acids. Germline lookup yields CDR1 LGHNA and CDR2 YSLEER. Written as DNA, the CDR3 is TGCGCCAGCAGCCAAGATCCGGGGTTTTCACCCAGGGAGCTGTTTTTT. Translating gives CASSQDPGFSPRELFF.

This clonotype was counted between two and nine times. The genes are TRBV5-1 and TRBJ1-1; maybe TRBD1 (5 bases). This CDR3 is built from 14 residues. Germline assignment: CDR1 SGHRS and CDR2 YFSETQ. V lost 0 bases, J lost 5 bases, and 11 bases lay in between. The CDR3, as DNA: TGCGCCAGCAGCTTGGGGCAGGGTGGGACTGAAGCTTTCTTT. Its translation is CASSLGQGGTEAFF.

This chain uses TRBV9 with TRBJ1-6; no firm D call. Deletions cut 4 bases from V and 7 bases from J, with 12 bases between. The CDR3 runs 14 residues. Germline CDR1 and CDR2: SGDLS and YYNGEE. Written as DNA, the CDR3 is TGTGCCAGCAGCCGCGGTGGGCGCAATTCACCCCTCCACTTT. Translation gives CASSRGGRNSPLHF.

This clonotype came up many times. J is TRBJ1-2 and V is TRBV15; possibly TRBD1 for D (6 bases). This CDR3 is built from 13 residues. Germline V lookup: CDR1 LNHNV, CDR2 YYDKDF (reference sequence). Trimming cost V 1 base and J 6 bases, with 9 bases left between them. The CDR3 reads CATSRVGGNGYTF. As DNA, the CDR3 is TGTGCCACCAGCAGAGTCGGGGGCAATGGCTACACCTTC.

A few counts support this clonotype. In DNA, the CDR3 is TGTGCCAGCCGTCGGGCCTGGATATGGGAGACCCAGTACTTC. It translates to CASRRAWIWETQYF. The chain combines TRBV7-2 with TRBJ2-5; D ambiguous. Deletions cut 8 bases from V and 5 bases from J, with 18 bases between. The CDR3 totals 14 residues. Germline-derived CDR1 and CDR2 are SGHTA and FQGNSA.

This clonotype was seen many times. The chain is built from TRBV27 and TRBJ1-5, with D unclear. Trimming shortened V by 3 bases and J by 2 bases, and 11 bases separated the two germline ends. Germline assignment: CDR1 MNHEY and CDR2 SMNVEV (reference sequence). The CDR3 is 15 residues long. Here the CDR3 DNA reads TGTGCCAGCAGTTTTGGCGCGGATGGCAATCAGCCCCAGCATTTT. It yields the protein CASSFGADGNQPQHF.

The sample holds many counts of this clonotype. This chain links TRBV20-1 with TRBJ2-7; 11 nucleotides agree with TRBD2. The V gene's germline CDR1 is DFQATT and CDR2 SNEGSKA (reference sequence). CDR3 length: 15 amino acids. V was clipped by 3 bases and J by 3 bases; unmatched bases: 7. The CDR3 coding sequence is TGCAGTGCTAGCGACTCTAGCGGGGGGATCTACGAGCAGTACTTC. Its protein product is CSASDSSGGIYEQYF.

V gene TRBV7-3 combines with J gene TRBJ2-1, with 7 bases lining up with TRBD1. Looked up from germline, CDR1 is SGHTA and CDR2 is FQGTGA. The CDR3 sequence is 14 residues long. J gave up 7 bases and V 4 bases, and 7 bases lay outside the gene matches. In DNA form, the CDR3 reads TGTGCCAGCAGCTCTGGGGGACAGAGAAATGAGCAGTTCTTC. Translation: CASSSGGQRNEQFF.

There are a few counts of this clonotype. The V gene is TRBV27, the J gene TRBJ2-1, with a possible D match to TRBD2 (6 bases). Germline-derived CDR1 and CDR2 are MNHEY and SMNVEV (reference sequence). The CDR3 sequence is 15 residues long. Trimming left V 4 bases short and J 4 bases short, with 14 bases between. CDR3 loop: CASSSTGVLYNEQFF. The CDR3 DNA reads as TGTGCCAGCAGTTCTACGGGAGTCTTGTACAATGAGCAGTTCTTC.

DNA of the CDR3: TGTGCCAGCAGTGCCCGGGACAGGGTGCGAGAAAAACTGTTTTTT. Protein sequence: CASSARDRVREKLFF. The genes are TRBV6-2 or TRBV6-3 and TRBJ1-4; 9 nucleotides line up with TRBD1. Germline lookup yields CDR1 MNHEY and CDR2 SVGEGT. This CDR3 spans 15 amino acids. With 5 bases clipped from V and 8 bases from J, the junction kept 9 bases outside the gene matches.

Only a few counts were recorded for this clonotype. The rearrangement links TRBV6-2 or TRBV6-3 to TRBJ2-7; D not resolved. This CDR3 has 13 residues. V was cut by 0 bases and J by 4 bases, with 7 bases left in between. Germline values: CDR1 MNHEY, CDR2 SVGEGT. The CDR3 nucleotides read TGTGCCAGCAGTTACTCTATCGGATACGAGCAGTACTTC. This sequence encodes CASSYSIGYEQYF.

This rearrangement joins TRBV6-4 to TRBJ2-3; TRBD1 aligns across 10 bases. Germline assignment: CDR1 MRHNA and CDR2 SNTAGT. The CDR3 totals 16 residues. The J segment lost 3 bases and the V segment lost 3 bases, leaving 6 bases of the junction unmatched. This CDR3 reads CASSEPGQGCTDTQYF. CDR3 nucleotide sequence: TGTGCCAGCAGTGAACCGGGACAGGGGTGTACAGATACGCAGTATTTT.

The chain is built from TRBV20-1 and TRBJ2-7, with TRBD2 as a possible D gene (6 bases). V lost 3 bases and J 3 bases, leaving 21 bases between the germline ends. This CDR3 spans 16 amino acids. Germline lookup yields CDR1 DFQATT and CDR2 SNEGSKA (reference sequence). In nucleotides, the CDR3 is TGCAGTGCTAGGGGTTTGGATAGCGGAGAAGTCTACGAGCAGTACTTC. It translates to CSARGLDSGEVYEQYF.

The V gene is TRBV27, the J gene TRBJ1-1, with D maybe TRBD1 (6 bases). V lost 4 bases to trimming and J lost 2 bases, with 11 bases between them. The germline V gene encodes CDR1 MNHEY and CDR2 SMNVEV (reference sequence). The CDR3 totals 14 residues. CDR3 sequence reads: CASSSWTANTEAFF. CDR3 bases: TGTGCCAGCAGTTCTTGGACAGCCAACACTGAAGCTTTCTTT.

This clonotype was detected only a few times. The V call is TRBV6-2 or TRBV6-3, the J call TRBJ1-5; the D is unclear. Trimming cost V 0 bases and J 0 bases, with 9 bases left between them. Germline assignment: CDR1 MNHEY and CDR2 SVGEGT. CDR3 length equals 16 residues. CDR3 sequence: CASSYSLGFSNQPQHF. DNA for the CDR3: TGTGCCAGCAGTTACTCCCTGGGCTTTAGCAATCAGCCCCAGCATTTT.

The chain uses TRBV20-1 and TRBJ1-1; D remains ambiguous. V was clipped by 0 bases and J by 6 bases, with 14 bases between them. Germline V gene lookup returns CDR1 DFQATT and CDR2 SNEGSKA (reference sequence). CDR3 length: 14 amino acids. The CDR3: CSARDLGGFAEAFF. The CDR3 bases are TGCAGTGCTAGAGATTTAGGAGGATTCGCTGAAGCTTTCTTT.

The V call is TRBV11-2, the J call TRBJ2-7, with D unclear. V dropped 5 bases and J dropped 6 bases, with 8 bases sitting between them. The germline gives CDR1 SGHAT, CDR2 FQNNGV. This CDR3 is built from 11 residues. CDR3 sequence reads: CASSAWGEQYF. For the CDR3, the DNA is TGTGCCAGCAGCGCCTGGGGCGAGCAGTACTTC.

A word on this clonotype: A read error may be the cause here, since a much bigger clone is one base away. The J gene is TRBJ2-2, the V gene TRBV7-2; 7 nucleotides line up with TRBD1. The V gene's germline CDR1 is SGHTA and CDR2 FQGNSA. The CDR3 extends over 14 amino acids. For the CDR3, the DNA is TGTGTCAGCAGCCTCCAACAGGGGTCCGGGGAGCTGTTTTTT. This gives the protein CVSSLQQGSGELFF.